This entry lists 8 T cell receptor beta chains sequenced from one sample in a study of OX40 agonist ivuxolimab in advanced cancers. Produced via immunoSEQ multiplex PCR; TCRdb's table is partial and in-frame only. The sample has about 65,000 clones; over 80% are singletons. Specimen: CD4+ or CD8+ T cells sorted from blood, collected in a trial of the OX40 agonist ivuxolimab. The receptor set was obtained from an adult with an advanced solid tumor such as melanoma, head and neck, liver or kidney cancer.

This sequence joins TRBV6-5 and TRBJ1-5; D is perhaps TRBD1 (5 bases). The CDR3 loop spans 15 amino acids. Germline values: CDR1 MNHEY, CDR2 SVGAGI. V was cut by 8 bases and J by 3 bases, with 17 bases left in between. The CDR3 nucleotides are TGTGCCAGCTCTAGGGCGGGGGTCCCCAATCAGCCCCAGCATTTT. Its protein is CASSRAGVPNQPQHF.

The CDR3 loop reads CASQGADGYTF. The DNA of the CDR3 is TGTGCCAGTCAGGGGGCCGATGGCTACACCTTC. The chain joins TRBV5-4 to TRBJ1-2; 8 nucleotides align to TRBD1. This CDR3 has 11 amino acids. V gave up 8 bases and J gave up 6 bases; unmatched junction bases: 3. Germline lookup yields CDR1 SGHNT and CDR2 YYREEE (reference sequence).

The chain joins TRBV9 to TRBJ1-1; maybe TRBD1 (5 bases). V was shortened by 4 bases and J by 1 base, with 14 bases between the two germline ends. Germline CDR1 SGDLS, CDR2 YYNGEE. The CDR3 contains 15 residues. The CDR3 nucleotides read TGTGCCAGCAGCTCGGTGGGGGACTCGAACACTGAAGCTTTCTTT. Its translation: CASSSVGDSNTEAFF.

V gene TRBV28 combines with J gene TRBJ1-5; a weak D match, TRBD1 (6 bases). There are 16 residues in the CDR3. Trimming took off 6 bases at V and 3 bases at J, with 18 bases between the two ends. Germline CDR1 and CDR2: MDHEN and SYDVKM. In DNA form, the CDR3 reads TGTGCCAGCAGCATTTCCAGGGGTCCGAACAATCAGCCCCAGCATTTT. Translated, it gives CASSISRGPNNQPQHF.

V usage is TRBV28 and J usage is TRBJ2-2; D remains ambiguous. The germline CDR1 and CDR2 sequences are MDHEN and SYDVKM. Trimming stripped 6 bases from V and 7 bases from J, with 6 bases between. The length of the CDR3 is 11 residues. Here the CDR3 reads CASSRNGELFF. The CDR3 coding sequence is TGTGCCAGCAGCCGAAACGGGGAGCTGTTTTTT.

This sequence joins TRBV11-3 and TRBJ2-3; tentatively, D is TRBD1 (5 bases). Germline CDR1 and CDR2: SGHNT and YENEEA. The CDR3 has 15 amino acids. V was cut by 3 bases and J by 2 bases, with 12 bases left in between. The CDR3 spells CASSFGDSYTDTQYF. CDR3 nucleotide sequence: TGTGCCAGCAGCTTTGGCGACAGCTACACAGATACGCAGTATTTT.

The rearrangement links TRBV10-3 to TRBJ1-1; D is undetermined. Trimming removed 0 bases at V and 6 bases at J, with 20 bases between. The CDR3 is 17 amino acids. Looked up from germline, CDR1 is ENHRY and CDR2 is SYGVKD. CDR3: CAISESAGLTDMAEAFF. DNA of the CDR3: TGTGCCATCAGTGAGTCTGCAGGATTGACCGATATGGCTGAAGCTTTCTTT.

The chain uses TRBV19 and TRBJ1-4, with D tentatively TRBD1 (5 bases). The germline V and J ends were trimmed by 3 bases and 0 bases, with 5 bases remaining between them. Germline V gene sequence: CDR1 LNHDA, CDR2 SQIVND (reference sequence). The CDR3 is 14 amino acids. The CDR3 nucleotides are TGTGCCAGTAGTATGGGGGCAACTAATGAAAAACTGTTTTTT. Protein sequence: CASSMGATNEKLFF.